The 21 T cell receptor beta chains below were found in one sample sequenced in a study of beta chain features in type 1 diabetes. The investigators reverse transcribed all of the isolated RNA, so they sequenced expressed TCRB transcripts. Method: immunoSEQ multiplex PCR; TCRdb's copy keeps in-frame clones and lacks some. The sample contains 300,000 to 350,000 clones, around 13% of which appear only once. The sample consisted of central memory CD4+ T cells from blood. The source of these receptors is a man aged 25-45 years in good health.

This clone was observed a few times. The chain carries TRBV9 and TRBJ1-1, with 9 bases fitting TRBD1. V was pared by 2 bases and J by 0 bases, with 5 bases of the junction left unmatched. This CDR3 region has 16 residues. Germline V gene sequence: CDR1 SGDLS, CDR2 YYNGEE. The CDR3 coding sequence is TGTGCCAGCAGCGTCGGACAGGGGAGTCTGAACACTGAAGCTTTCTTT. This codes for CASSVGQGSLNTEAFF.

V is TRBV4-3 and J is TRBJ1-5, with D perhaps matching TRBD1 (5 bases). The germline V gene has CDR1 LGHNA and CDR2 YSLEER. This CDR3 comprises 15 residues. V dropped 4 bases and J dropped 0 bases, with 10 bases sitting between them. DNA of the CDR3: TGCGCCAGCAGCCCTTCCGGGGGTAGCAATCAGCCCCAGCATTTT. This sequence encodes CASSPSGGSNQPQHF.

This clone was seen more than once but under ten times. V gene TRBV2 combines with J gene TRBJ2-7, with D perhaps TRBD1 (6 bases). Per germline, CDR1 SNHLY and CDR2 FYNNEI. Trimming shortened V by 3 bases and J by 5 bases, and 11 bases separated the two germline ends. The CDR3 has 13 residues. The CDR3 region is CASSDWGPDEQYV. The CDR3 coding sequence is TGTGCCAGCAGTGACTGGGGGCCCGACGAGCAGTACGTC.

This clone occurred a few times. V is TRBV6-5 and J is TRBJ1-6, with 7 bases aligning to TRBD1. V was pared by 10 bases and J by 13 bases, with 13 bases of the junction left unmatched. There are 13 residues in the CDR3. Per germline, CDR1 MNHEY and CDR2 SVGAGI. As DNA, the CDR3 is TGTGCCATCAGGGGGACCGACTCGGGGCCCCTCCACTTT. It specifies CAIRGTDSGPLHF.

The table lists this clone with a few counts. This chain connects TRBV4-1 to TRBJ1-5; perhaps TRBD1 as D (5 bases). This CDR3 comprises 14 residues. The V end lost 3 bases, the J end lost 5 bases, and 11 bases lay between the germline ends. Looked up from germline, CDR1 is MGHRA and CDR2 is YSYEKL. The CDR3 region is CASSHRVNDQPQHF. CDR3 coding DNA: TGCGCCAGCAGCCACAGGGTAAATGATCAGCCCCAGCATTTT.

The rearrangement uses TRBV7-8 and TRBJ1-3, with 7 bases identical to TRBD1. Germline values: CDR1 SGHVS, CDR2 FQNEAQ. The CDR3 covers 14 residues. V was pared by 3 bases and J by 4 bases, with 3 bases of the junction left unmatched. CDR3 loop: CASSFRQGGNTIYF. The DNA for the CDR3 is TGTGCCAGCAGCTTCCGACAGGGAGGAAACACCATATATTTT.

This clone has only a few counts. The rearrangement uses TRBV11-2 and TRBJ2-1, with D possibly being TRBD2 (6 bases). V was pared by 7 bases and J by 8 bases, with 21 bases between. The CDR3 has 15 residues. CDR1 SGHAT and CDR2 FQNNGV come from the germline V gene. The CDR3 sequence is CASTPGRTPGDEQFF. The CDR3 bases are TGTGCCAGCACCCCGGGGCGGACTCCGGGGGATGAGCAGTTCTTC.

The V and J genes are TRBV7-8 and TRBJ2-5; 10 positions match TRBD2. CDR3 length equals 14 residues. Germline assignment: CDR1 SGHVS and CDR2 FQNEAQ. Unmatched junction bases numbered 11, after V lost 11 bases and J lost 5 bases. CDR3 amino acids: CAGGASGRSETQYF. The CDR3 DNA is TGTGCCGGAGGGGCTAGCGGGAGATCCGAGACCCAGTACTTC.

The chain uses TRBV7-2 and TRBJ2-3, with a tentative D call TRBD1 (6 bases). The V gene lost 5 bases and the J gene lost 1 base, with 13 bases spanning the gap. Germline values: CDR1 SGHTA, CDR2 FQGNSA. The CDR3 is made up of 15 amino acids. CDR3 nucleotides: TGTGCCAGCAGCACACAGAACAGGGGCACAGATACGCAGTATTTT. Protein sequence: CASSTQNRGTDTQYF.

In the case of this clone: A read error may produce the germline difference seen at one junction end. This chain links TRBV18 with TRBJ2-3; the D gene is possibly TRBD1 (6 bases). This CDR3 comprises 16 residues. Germline V lookup: CDR1 KGHSH, CDR2 LQKENI. The CDR3 spells CASSDNRATSTNTQYF. Here the CDR3 DNA reads TGTGCCAGCTCAGATAACAGGGCCACTTCCACAAATACGCAGTATTTT.

The chain links TRBV7-9 to TRBJ2-3, with 9 bases that match TRBD2. This CDR3 contains 14 residues. After removal of 5 bases from V and 5 bases from J, the junction contained 5 bases not matched to a gene. CDR1 and CDR2 (germline): SEHNR, FQNEAQ (reference sequence). DNA for the CDR3: TGTGCCAGCAGCGTTAGCGGGAGAAGAGATACGCAGTATTTT. It translates to CASSVSGRRDTQYF.

The chain uses TRBV9 and TRBJ2-5, with D perhaps TRBD1 or TRBD2 (5 bases each). CDR1 and CDR2 from the germline V gene are SGDLS and YYNGEE. V lost 3 bases and J 3 bases, leaving 15 bases between the germline ends. The CDR3 sequence is 15 residues long. The CDR3 DNA sequence: TGTGCCAGCAGCGGTCCAGGGAGAGGTGAAGAGACCCAGTACTTC. It codes for CASSGPGRGEETQYF.

The rearrangement joins TRBV11-2 to TRBJ2-3; the D gene is possibly TRBD2 (5 bases). The CDR3 length is 16 residues. Looked up from germline, CDR1 is SGHAT and CDR2 is FQNNGV. V was pared by 5 bases and J by 0 bases, with 15 bases between. Written as DNA, the CDR3 is TGTGCCAGCAGCCCGGGGTTGCGGCTTAGCACAGATACGCAGTATTTT. Protein sequence: CASSPGLRLSTDTQYF.

The chain employs TRBV23-1 and TRBJ2-2; unclear D gene. TRBV23-1 is an ORF, and what it does is uncertain. Trimming shortened V by 6 bases and J by 3 bases, and 26 bases separated the two germline ends. The CDR3 is 19 amino acids. The CDR3 DNA follows: TGCGCCAGCAGCTTCCATGGGCCCGCTATTCGATTATACACCGGGGAGCTGTTTTTT. It specifies CASSFHGPAIRLYTGELFF.

This clone was observed a few times. This chain uses TRBV7-8 with TRBJ2-1; 8 bases map to TRBD2. There are 15 residues in the CDR3. Losses at the gene ends were 5 bases for V and 5 bases for J; bases not matched to a gene: 8. Germline CDR1 reads SGHVS; CDR2 reads FQNEAQ. The CDR3 loop is CASSATSGADNEQFF. The CDR3 nucleotides read TGTGCCAGCAGCGCTACTAGCGGAGCTGACAATGAGCAGTTCTTC.

The sample holds a few counts of this clone. The J gene is TRBJ1-4, the V gene TRBV5-1; the D gene is possibly TRBD1 (5 bases). The V gene lost 0 bases and the J gene lost 0 bases, with 9 bases spanning the gap. In germline, CDR1 is SGHRS, CDR2 YFSETQ. The CDR3 is 16 residues long. CDR3 coding DNA: TGCGCCAGCAGCTTGGGGGACCGCTCAACTAATGAAAAACTGTTTTTT. Its translation: CASSLGDRSTNEKLFF.

This clone was counted a single time. This chain links TRBV30 with TRBJ2-3; 11 bases agree with TRBD2. The V and J ends lost 1 base and 2 bases, in that order; junction bases with no gene match: 8. CDR3 size: 17 residues. CDR1 is GTSNPN, CDR2 SVGIG, per germline (reference sequence). CDR3 sequence: CAWSAGVAGGPTDTQYF. The CDR3 DNA is TGTGCCTGGAGTGCTGGAGTAGCGGGAGGGCCCACAGATACGCAGTATTTT.

A few counts support this clone. This likely came from a read error, as a far larger clone is one base away. This same CDR3 is encoded by further DNA sequences in the sample. V usage is TRBV7-2 and J usage is TRBJ1-1, with no clear D. The CDR3 sequence is 13 residues long. Trimming took 6 bases from V and 4 from J, leaving 12 bases between them. The germline V gene encodes CDR1 SGHTA and CDR2 FQGNSA. In nucleotides, the CDR3 is TGTGCCAGCAGGATGACCACATCCACTGAAGCTTTCTTT. This sequence encodes CASRMTTSTEAFF.

There are many counts of this clone. The chain couples TRBV18 to TRBJ1-1, with D possibly matching TRBD1 (5 bases). This CDR3 region has 14 residues. Trimming pared 3 bases from V and 3 bases from J, leaving 11 bases between. Looked up from germline, CDR1 is KGHSH and CDR2 is LQKENI. CDR3 DNA: TGTGCCAGCTCACCGACCCGGGGGGACACTGAAGCTTTCTTT. Translating it yields CASSPTRGDTEAFF.

The chain employs TRBV13 and TRBJ2-5; TRBD2 matches 7 bases. CDR1 is PRHDT, CDR2 FYEKMQ, per germline (reference sequence). V lost 5 bases and J lost 6; bases outside the gene matches: 6. This CDR3 has 13 residues. CDR3 loop: CASSLRGVKTQYF. Written as DNA, the CDR3 is TGTGCCAGCAGCCTTCGGGGGGTAAAGACCCAGTACTTC.

In regard to this clone: This sample also contains other DNA sequences that code for the same CDR3. The CDR3 region is CASSLGGTGQETQYF. CDR3 in DNA: TGTGCCAGCAGCTTAGGCGGGACAGGGCAAGAGACCCAGTACTTC. The rearrangement joins TRBV7-2 to TRBJ2-5; TRBD1 matches 9 bases. This CDR3 is 15 amino acids long. V was pared by 1 base and J by 2 bases, with 2 bases of the junction left unmatched. Germline V lookup: CDR1 SGHTA, CDR2 FQGNSA.